This TCR beta chain was profiled in a study of CD8 T cells in ankylosing spondylitis. Each CDR3 protein is one row after TCRdb ran MiXCR on the 5' RACE reads. This sample has 25,000 to 30,000 distinct CDR3 sequences, with over 6.5% found just once. The sample holds a few counts of this clonotype. Germline assignment: CDR1 SQVTM and CDR2 ANQGSEA. This CDR3 is built from 14 residues. Trimming removed 4 bases from V and 3 bases from J, with 12 bases in between. The TCR sequence derives from a male donor with ankylosing spondylitis or in good health (not recorded which). The specimen was blood. This sequence joins TRBV29-1 and TRBJ2-2, with D perhaps matching TRBD1 (5 bases). Written as DNA, the CDR3 is TGCAGCGTTGCAAGGGGCCGAGACACCGGGGAGCTGTTTTTT. Translated, it gives CSVARGRDTGELFF.